A selection of T cell receptor beta chains follows, all from one sample in a study of CD8+CD57+ T cells in acquired aplastic anemia. MiXCR, applied by TCRdb to the reads, yields one record per CDR3 protein. The repertoire holds roughly 170,000 distinct CDR3 sequences, approximately 48% seen once, with around 13% in the top ten. Material: sorted CD4+, CD8+, or CD8+CD57+ T cells (not recorded which) from PBMCs. The source of these receptors is a human donor with aplastic anemia. CDR3s include the opening cysteine and the closing phenylalanine or tryptophan. Each record gives: D gene, clone size, V gene, J gene, CDR3 DNA, CDR3 protein. D genes are given only for firm matches. The size of a clone is reported for some rows only, either as once, few or many, or as a class for expanded clones.

d_call: TRBD2; clone_size: once; v_call: TRBV29-1; j_call: TRBJ2-3; cdr3_nt: TGCAGCGTTGTCCTCCATCTTTTAGCGGGGGGGGCCCAAGATACGCAGTATTTT; cdr3_aa: CSVVLHLLAGGAQDTQYF
d_call: -; clone_size: many; v_call: TRBV13; j_call: TRBJ2-7; cdr3_nt: TGTGCCAGCAGCCGCGGATGGAGCGACACATCCTACGAGCAGTACTTC; cdr3_aa: CASSRGWSDTSYEQYF
d_call: -; clone_size: -; v_call: TRBV6-1; j_call: TRBJ2-1; cdr3_nt: TGTGCCAGCAGTGAATGGGCCTCCTACAATCAGCAGTTCTTC; cdr3_aa: CASSEWASYNQQFF
d_call: TRBD1; clone_size: -; v_call: TRBV2; j_call: TRBJ1-3; cdr3_nt: TGTGCCAGCAGAAGGGGACAGGGAAACACCATATATTTT; cdr3_aa: CASRRGQGNTIYF
d_call: -; clone_size: many; v_call: TRBV19; j_call: TRBJ2-5; cdr3_nt: TGTGCCAGTAGTTTTGGACAGCACCAAGAGACCCAGTACTTC; cdr3_aa: CASSFGQHQETQYF
d_call: TRBD2; clone_size: -; v_call: TRBV5-1; j_call: TRBJ2-3; cdr3_nt: TGCGCCAGCAGCCTGGATGGGACTACGTTCACAGATACGCAGTATTTT; cdr3_aa: CASSLDGTTFTDTQYF
d_call: TRBD1; clone_size: few; v_call: TRBV29-1; j_call: TRBJ2-7; cdr3_nt: TGCAGCGTCGACCCGGGACAGGGTACCGACGAGCAGTACTTC; cdr3_aa: CSVDPGQGTDEQYF
d_call: -; clone_size: few; v_call: TRBV7-2; j_call: TRBJ1-2; cdr3_nt: TGTGCCAGCAGCCAACCTACCTATGGCTACACCTTC; cdr3_aa: CASSQPTYGYTF
d_call: -; clone_size: -; v_call: TRBV2; j_call: TRBJ1-6; cdr3_nt: TGTGCCAGCAACAGGGATGGGAGGTCTTCACCCCTCCACTTT; cdr3_aa: CASNRDGRSSPLHF
d_call: -; clone_size: -; v_call: TRBV9; j_call: TRBJ2-7; cdr3_nt: TGTGCCAGCAGCGCCGGGGAAGGGTCAGGGGTTCGAGAGCAGTACTTC; cdr3_aa: CASSAGEGSGVREQYF
d_call: -; clone_size: -; v_call: TRBV29-1; j_call: TRBJ2-6; cdr3_nt: TGCAGCGTACAAGGGTCCAACGTCCTGACTTTC; cdr3_aa: CSVQGSNVLTF
d_call: -; clone_size: -; v_call: TRBV12-5; j_call: TRBJ2-1; cdr3_nt: TGTGCTAGTGATTCTTACAATGAGCAGATCTTC; cdr3_aa: CASDSYNEQIF
d_call: TRBD2; clone_size: many; v_call: TRBV7-2; j_call: TRBJ2-7; cdr3_nt: TGTGCCAGCAGCTCATCTAGCGGGGGGACCTACGAGCAGTACTTC; cdr3_aa: CASSSSSGGTYEQYF
d_call: TRBD1; clone_size: many; v_call: TRBV6-5; j_call: TRBJ2-3; cdr3_nt: TGTGCCAGCAAGAGACAGGGAACAGATACGCAGTATTTT; cdr3_aa: CASKRQGTDTQYF
d_call: -; clone_size: many; v_call: TRBV11-2; j_call: TRBJ1-5; cdr3_nt: TGTGCCAGCAGCTTAATTGGACAGCCTAGCAATCAGCCCCAGCATTTT; cdr3_aa: CASSLIGQPSNQPQHF
d_call: TRBD1; clone_size: -; v_call: TRBV19; j_call: TRBJ2-7; cdr3_nt: TGTGCCAGTAGTATTGGGACAGGGGAGTGGGACGAGCAGTACTTC; cdr3_aa: CASSIGTGEWDEQYF
d_call: -; clone_size: -; v_call: TRBV7-2; j_call: TRBJ2-1; cdr3_nt: TGTGCCAGCAGCGCACGACAGTACAATGAGCAGTTCTTC; cdr3_aa: CASSARQYNEQFF
d_call: TRBD2; clone_size: -; v_call: TRBV6-2/TRBV6-3; j_call: TRBJ2-3; cdr3_nt: TGTGCCAGCAGTTACTCAACCGGGACTAGAACTGATACGCAGTATTTT; cdr3_aa: CASSYSTGTRTDTQYF
d_call: -; clone_size: -; v_call: TRBV2; j_call: TRBJ2-7; cdr3_nt: TGTGCCAGCAGGTACCGGGGCATTGGATACGAGCAGTACTTC; cdr3_aa: CASRYRGIGYEQYF
d_call: TRBD1; clone_size: few; v_call: TRBV30; j_call: TRBJ1-6; cdr3_nt: TGTGCCTGGAGCTACCGGACAGGGCCGGGGTCACCCCTCCACTTT; cdr3_aa: CAWSYRTGPGSPLHF
d_call: TRBD1; clone_size: many; v_call: TRBV7-9; j_call: TRBJ1-2; cdr3_nt: TGTGCCAGCAGCTTAGACAGGGGTAACTATGGCTACACCTTC; cdr3_aa: CASSLDRGNYGYTF
d_call: -; clone_size: many; v_call: TRBV4-1; j_call: TRBJ1-5; cdr3_nt: TGCGCCAGCAGCCAAGATTCCACCAGCAATCAGCCCCAGCATTTT; cdr3_aa: CASSQDSTSNQPQHF
d_call: -; clone_size: -; v_call: TRBV19; j_call: TRBJ1-1; cdr3_nt: TGTGCCAGTAGTTCGAAGGGCGAAGCTTTCTTT; cdr3_aa: CASSSKGEAFF
d_call: -; clone_size: -; v_call: TRBV29-1; j_call: TRBJ1-1; cdr3_nt: TGCAGCGGCGACAGACTAAACACTGAAGCTTTCTTT; cdr3_aa: CSGDRLNTEAFF
d_call: -; clone_size: many; v_call: TRBV7-2; j_call: TRBJ1-2; cdr3_nt: TGTGCCAGCAGCTTAGCCCGGGACGGGAGCTACACCTTC; cdr3_aa: CASSLARDGSYTF
d_call: TRBD1; clone_size: -; v_call: TRBV10-3; j_call: TRBJ2-7; cdr3_nt: TGTGCCACCGTGGGACAGGGGACCTACGAGCAGTACTTC; cdr3_aa: CATVGQGTYEQYF
d_call: -; clone_size: many; v_call: TRBV7-3; j_call: TRBJ2-5; cdr3_nt: TGTGCCAGCAGCTTGGGCGGGCGAGAGACCCAGTACTTC; cdr3_aa: CASSLGGRETQYF
d_call: TRBD2; clone_size: -; v_call: TRBV19; j_call: TRBJ2-1; cdr3_nt: TGTGCCACCGAGGGACTAGCGGACAATGAGCAGTTCTTC; cdr3_aa: CATEGLADNEQFF
d_call: -; clone_size: -; v_call: TRBV20-1; j_call: TRBJ1-2; cdr3_nt: TGCAGTGCTAGAGACCCGGGGCGCTACACCTTC; cdr3_aa: CSARDPGRYTF
d_call: TRBD1; clone_size: many; v_call: TRBV19; j_call: TRBJ1-1; cdr3_nt: TGTGCCAGTAGTAGGGGACAGGCCCCGAACACTGAAGCTTTCTTT; cdr3_aa: CASSRGQAPNTEAFF
d_call: -; clone_size: -; v_call: TRBV2; j_call: TRBJ1-5; cdr3_nt: TGTGCCAGCAGTGGGGCAGGGCAAAAGTGGCCCCAGCATTTT; cdr3_aa: CASSGAGQKWPQHF
d_call: -; clone_size: -; v_call: TRBV7-9; j_call: TRBJ2-7; cdr3_nt: TGTGCCAGCAGCCAAAATTTAGGCGAGCAGTACTTC; cdr3_aa: CASSQNLGEQYF
d_call: -; clone_size: few; v_call: TRBV12-3/TRBV12-4; j_call: TRBJ1-4; cdr3_nt: TGTGCCAGCAGTCCACTCGGGACGGGGAATAATGAAAAACTGTTTTTT; cdr3_aa: CASSPLGTGNNEKLFF
d_call: -; clone_size: -; v_call: TRBV7-6; j_call: TRBJ2-2; cdr3_nt: TGTGCCAGCAGCTTAGTGACAACCTTGAACACCGGGGAGCTGTTTTTT; cdr3_aa: CASSLVTTLNTGELFF
d_call: TRBD1; clone_size: many; v_call: TRBV24-1; j_call: TRBJ2-1; cdr3_nt: TGTGCCACCAGTGCCCGACCTGGGACAGGGCCCCACAATGAGCAGTTCTTC; cdr3_aa: CATSARPGTGPHNEQFF
d_call: -; clone_size: -; v_call: TRBV4-2; j_call: TRBJ2-3; cdr3_nt: TGTGCCAGCAGAGACCAACGGGGCAGCACAGATACGCAGTATTTT; cdr3_aa: CASRDQRGSTDTQYF
d_call: -; clone_size: many; v_call: TRBV5-1; j_call: TRBJ1-5; cdr3_nt: TGCGCCAGCAGCCAGGAGGGCTCAGGCAATCAGCCCCAGCATTTT; cdr3_aa: CASSQEGSGNQPQHF
d_call: TRBD1; clone_size: -; v_call: TRBV7-8; j_call: TRBJ2-7; cdr3_nt: TGTGCCAGCAGCCCGGGACAGGGGGCGAGTCCGCGGTCCTACGAGCAGTACTTC; cdr3_aa: CASSPGQGASPRSYEQYF
d_call: -; clone_size: many; v_call: TRBV6-1; j_call: TRBJ2-4; cdr3_nt: TGTGCCAGCAGTGAAAGGGTCAGTCACTACTTC; cdr3_aa: CASSERVSHYF
d_call: -; clone_size: many; v_call: TRBV10-3; j_call: TRBJ1-1; cdr3_nt: TGTGCCATCAGATCAGGGAGCGCTGAAGCTTTCTTT; cdr3_aa: CAIRSGSAEAFF
d_call: TRBD1; clone_size: -; v_call: TRBV29-1; j_call: TRBJ2-4; cdr3_nt: TGCAGCGCGGGACAGGGTAGTAACATTCAGTACTTC; cdr3_aa: CSAGQGSNIQYF
d_call: -; clone_size: many; v_call: TRBV6-1; j_call: TRBJ2-5; cdr3_nt: TGTGCCAGCAGCCTAGCCCAGACCCAGTACTTC; cdr3_aa: CASSLAQTQYF
d_call: TRBD2; clone_size: many; v_call: TRBV20-1; j_call: TRBJ2-2; cdr3_nt: TGCAGTGCTCGGGCCCCTGTAGCGGGGAACACCGGGGAGCTGTTTTTT; cdr3_aa: CSARAPVAGNTGELFF
d_call: TRBD1; clone_size: -; v_call: TRBV5-1; j_call: TRBJ2-7; cdr3_nt: TGCGCCAGCAGCTCCGAGTACGCACAGGGGCTTAGCGAGCAGTACTTC; cdr3_aa: CASSSEYAQGLSEQYF
d_call: TRBD1; clone_size: -; v_call: TRBV15; j_call: TRBJ2-3; cdr3_nt: TGTGCCACCAGCAGAGATCAGGGGGCGGGCACAGATACGCAGTATTTT; cdr3_aa: CATSRDQGAGTDTQYF
d_call: -; clone_size: many; v_call: TRBV6-1; j_call: TRBJ2-5; cdr3_nt: TGTGCCAGCAGTGAATGGGGGAGAGAGACCCAGTACTTC; cdr3_aa: CASSEWGRETQYF
d_call: TRBD1; clone_size: few; v_call: TRBV19; j_call: TRBJ2-2; cdr3_nt: TGTGCCACTAACGACAGGGGGCGTCGTAGCGGGGAGCTGTTTTTT; cdr3_aa: CATNDRGRRSGELFF
d_call: -; clone_size: few; v_call: TRBV10-3; j_call: TRBJ2-2; cdr3_nt: TGTGCCGTCGAGAGGATTGACACCAGGGAGCTGTTTTTT; cdr3_aa: CAVERIDTRELFF
d_call: TRBD1; clone_size: -; v_call: TRBV10-3; j_call: TRBJ1-4; cdr3_nt: TGTGCCATCAGTGAAGGTGCCGGGACAGTTCCTGAAAAACTGTTTTTT; cdr3_aa: CAISEGAGTVPEKLFF
d_call: -; clone_size: -; v_call: TRBV20-1; j_call: TRBJ1-2; cdr3_nt: TGCAGTGCTAGAGATCTCCTCTATGGCTACACCTTC; cdr3_aa: CSARDLLYGYTF
d_call: TRBD1; clone_size: few; v_call: TRBV7-8; j_call: TRBJ1-6; cdr3_nt: TGTGCCAGCAGCCCGACAGGGCACTCACCCCTCCACTTT; cdr3_aa: CASSPTGHSPLHF
d_call: -; clone_size: -; v_call: TRBV7-8; j_call: TRBJ1-5; cdr3_nt: TGTGCCAGCAGCCGGACGGTTTCTTATAGCAATCAGCCCCAGCATTTT; cdr3_aa: CASSRTVSYSNQPQHF